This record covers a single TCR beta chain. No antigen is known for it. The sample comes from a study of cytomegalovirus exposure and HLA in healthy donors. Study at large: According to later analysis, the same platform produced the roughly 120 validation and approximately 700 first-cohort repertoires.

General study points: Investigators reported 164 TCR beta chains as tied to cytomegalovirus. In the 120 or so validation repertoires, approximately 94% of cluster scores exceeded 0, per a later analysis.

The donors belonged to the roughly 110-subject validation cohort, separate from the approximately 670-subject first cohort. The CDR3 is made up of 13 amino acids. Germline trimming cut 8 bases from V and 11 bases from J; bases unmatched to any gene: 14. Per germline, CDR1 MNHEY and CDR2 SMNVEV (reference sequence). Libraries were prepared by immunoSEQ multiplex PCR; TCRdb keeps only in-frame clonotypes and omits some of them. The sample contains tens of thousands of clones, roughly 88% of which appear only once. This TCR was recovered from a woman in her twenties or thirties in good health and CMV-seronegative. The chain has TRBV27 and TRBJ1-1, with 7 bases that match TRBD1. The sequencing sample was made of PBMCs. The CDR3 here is CASGDRGPWEAFF. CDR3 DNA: TGTGCCAGCGGGGATAGGGGGCCTTGGGAGGCTTTCTTT.